A single sample is the source of the 20 T cell receptor beta chains below, sequenced in a study of a mutant IDH1 vaccine in newly diagnosed glioma. Their cognate antigens are unknown. Time point indicated: week 23, last vaccination. A single vaccine dose contained 300 ug of mutant IDH1 20-mer peptide, and topical imiquimod was used with it. Libraries were prepared by immunoSEQ multiplex PCR; TCRdb keeps only in-frame clonotypes and omits some of them. The sample includes 25,000 to 35,000 clones, roughly 90% seen only once; the top ten take around 2.6%. Here the sequenced sample was PBMCs, taken from a glioma patient whose treatment included an IDH1 peptide vaccine. The receptors here all came from a middle-aged man with glioma.

V usage is TRBV7-9 and J usage is TRBJ1-2; 8 positions match TRBD1. The CDR3 consists of 18 residues. Trimming removed 1 base from V and 6 bases from J; junction bases left unmatched: 16. Germline CDR1 is SEHNR and CDR2 is FQNEAQ (reference sequence). CDR3 sequence: CASSLGQGAESGKNGYTF. The DNA of the CDR3 is TGTGCCAGCAGCTTAGGTCAGGGGGCTGAATCGGGGAAGAATGGCTACACCTTC.

The V call is TRBV4-1, the J call TRBJ2-5; TRBD2 matches 14 bases. Trimming took 2 bases from V and 2 from J; bases not matched to a gene: 4. Germline V gene lookup returns CDR1 MGHRA and CDR2 YSYEKL. The CDR3 spans 17 residues. The DNA for the CDR3 is TGCGCCAGCAGCCAATGGGGGACTAGCGGGAGACAAGAGACCCAGTACTTC. Protein sequence: CASSQWGTSGRQETQYF.

This chain uses TRBV4-2 with TRBJ2-2; 9 bases line up with TRBD2. Germline V CDR1 and CDR2: LGHNA, YNFKEQ. The CDR3 length is 17 residues. V dropped 0 bases and J dropped 2; count of bases not matched to a gene: 4. This CDR3 reads CASSQDEGLANTGELFF. The CDR3 DNA sequence: TGTGCCAGCAGCCAAGATGAGGGACTAGCCAACACCGGGGAGCTGTTTTTT.

V and J are TRBV5-6 and TRBJ2-3; no reliable D call. Trimming took off 0 bases at V and 8 bases at J, with 16 bases between the two ends. The CDR3 sequence is 15 residues long. From germline, CDR1 is SGHDT and CDR2 YYEEEE. CDR3 region: CASSLVHSPVGTQYF. CDR3 bases: TGTGCCAGCAGCTTGGTTCATTCTCCAGTAGGTACGCAGTATTTT.

V usage is TRBV19 and J usage is TRBJ1-5; D gene ambiguous. This CDR3 has 15 amino acids. Trimming pared 3 bases from V and 0 bases from J, leaving 9 bases between. Germline CDR1 is LNHDA and CDR2 is SQIVND (reference sequence). The CDR3 here is CASSIGLNSNQPQHF. CDR3 sequence (DNA): TGTGCCAGTAGTATCGGACTTAATAGCAATCAGCCCCAGCATTTT.

J is TRBJ2-6 and V is TRBV19; no reliable D call. CDR1 and CDR2 (germline): LNHDA, SQIVND (reference sequence). Trimming took 2 bases from V and 0 from J, leaving 5 bases between them. This CDR3 comprises 15 residues. Written as DNA, the CDR3 is TGTGCCAGTAGTATATGGAGCTCTGGGGCCAACGTCCTGACTTTC. Translating gives CASSIWSSGANVLTF.

The chain recombines TRBV6-5 with TRBJ1-5; no clear D gene. Germline V gene data show CDR1 as MNHEY and CDR2 as SVGAGI. V was cut by 6 bases and J by 5 bases, with 11 bases left in between. The CDR3 is made up of 13 amino acids. The CDR3 protein is CASRQTSHQPQHF. The CDR3, as DNA: TGTGCCAGCAGACAGACCTCTCATCAGCCCCAGCATTTT.

The chain couples TRBV30 to TRBJ1-1; 7 bases agree with TRBD1. The CDR3 is made up of 13 amino acids. J gave up 1 base and V 3 bases, and 2 bases lay outside the gene matches. Germline V gives CDR1 GTSNPN, CDR2 SVGIG (reference sequence). Here the CDR3 reads CAWRQGSNTEAFF. The DNA for the CDR3 is TGTGCCTGGAGACAGGGGTCGAACACTGAAGCTTTCTTT.

This clone was observed a few times. The V call is TRBV6-5, the J call TRBJ1-1; D gene uncertain. The CDR3 loop spans 15 amino acids. Germline V gene sequence: CDR1 MNHEY, CDR2 SVGAGI. The V gene lost 5 bases and the J gene lost 3 bases, with 16 bases spanning the gap. CDR3 sequence (DNA): TGTGCCAGCAGTCATGGACCCGTGGTGGACACTGAAGCTTTCTTT. Translating gives CASSHGPVVDTEAFF.

The chain carries TRBV11-2 and TRBJ2-1, with TRBD1 matching 7 bases. CDR3 length equals 18 residues. Germline loops: CDR1 SGHAT, CDR2 FQNNGV. V was pared by 3 bases and J by 3 bases, with 14 bases of the junction left unmatched. The DNA for the CDR3 is TGTGCCAGCAGCTTCACCTTTGGGGCCCAGGGGGACTACAATGAGCAGTTCTTC. This encodes CASSFTFGAQGDYNEQFF.

This clone came up a few times. The V gene is TRBV4-3, the J gene TRBJ2-7, with unresolved D. The germline CDR1 and CDR2 sequences are LGHNA and YSLEER. V was cut by 3 bases and J by 0 bases, with 12 bases left in between. The CDR3 spans 15 residues. The CDR3 DNA sequence: TGCGCCAGCAGCCAGAGTTCCGACCTCTCCTACGAGCAGTACTTC. This encodes CASSQSSDLSYEQYF.

The chain carries TRBV6-5 and TRBJ2-1; the match to TRBD2 covers 11 bases. The V gene end was trimmed by 6 bases and the J gene end by 3 bases; junction bases not matched to a gene: 4. The CDR3 loop spans 15 amino acids. Germline assignment: CDR1 MNHEY and CDR2 SVGAGI. The CDR3 DNA reads as TGTGCCAGCAGACCGACTAGCGGGAACTACAATGAGCAGTTCTTC. Its protein product is CASRPTSGNYNEQFF.

In its sample, this clone was seen a few times. The chain combines TRBV7-9 with TRBJ2-3; D is tentatively TRBD1 or TRBD2 (5 bases each). Trimming cost V 7 bases and J 5 bases, with 19 bases left between them. The germline V gene encodes CDR1 SEHNR and CDR2 FQNEAQ (reference sequence). The CDR3 totals 15 residues. The CDR3 loop reads CASTPMGELIDTQYF. In DNA, the CDR3 is TGTGCCAGCACCCCAATGGGGGAGTTAATAGATACGCAGTATTTT. Drawing the rest from reference TRBV7-9 and TRBJ2-3, the complete variable domain is DTGVSQNPRHKITKRGQNVTFRCDPISEHNRLYWYRQTLGQGPEFLTYFQNEAQLEKSRLLSDRFSAERPKGSFSTLEIQRTEQGDSAMYLCASTPMGELIDTQYFGPGTRLTVL.

In its sample, this clone was seen a few times. The CDR3 is CASSSRVGDTEAFF. CDR3 nucleotides: TGTGCCAGCAGCTCGCGGGTCGGGGACACTGAAGCTTTCTTT. The chain combines TRBV5-4 with TRBJ1-1, with no clear D. The V and J ends lost 3 bases and 3 bases respectively, with 12 bases between them. The germline gives CDR1 SGHNT, CDR2 YYREEE (reference sequence). This CDR3 is built from 14 residues.

This chain links TRBV27 with TRBJ2-7; perhaps TRBD2 as D (5 bases). This CDR3 has 13 amino acids. CDR1 is MNHEY, CDR2 SMNVEV, per germline (reference sequence). Trimming shortened V by 4 bases and J by 3 bases, and 10 bases separated the two germline ends. The CDR3 reads CASSSFGNYEQYF. The CDR3 nucleotides read TGTGCCAGCAGTTCCTTCGGGAACTACGAGCAGTACTTC.

The rearrangement links TRBV19 to TRBJ1-2; 7 bases are a match to TRBD1. CDR1 is LNHDA and CDR2 is SQIVND in the germline V gene (reference sequence). V lost 5 bases and J lost 3; bases outside the gene matches: 9. The CDR3 runs to 15 residues. The CDR3 is CASSQSQQGYYGYTF. For the CDR3, the DNA is TGTGCCAGTAGTCAATCTCAACAGGGGTACTATGGCTACACCTTC.

This chain uses TRBV9 with TRBJ2-3; possibly TRBD2 for D (6 bases). This CDR3 is 15 amino acids long. Germline CDR1 reads SGDLS; CDR2 reads YYNGEE. The V end lost 4 bases, the J end lost 4 bases, and 16 bases lay between the germline ends. The CDR3: CASSQVEGLADTQYF. CDR3 DNA: TGTGCCAGCAGCCAGGTGGAGGGCCTAGCAGATACGCAGTATTTT.

This chain uses TRBV5-1 with TRBJ2-1, with 8 bases lining up with TRBD1. The germline gives CDR1 SGHRS, CDR2 YFSETQ. Trimming took 4 bases from V and 0 from J; bases not matched to a gene: 6. This CDR3 has 16 amino acids. This chain's CDR3 is CASSPGQGDSYNEQFF. CDR3 in DNA: TGCGCCAGCAGCCCAGGACAGGGCGACTCCTACAATGAGCAGTTCTTC.

V gene TRBV6-5 combines with J gene TRBJ2-1; D ambiguous. V lost 6 bases, J lost 1 base, and 7 bases lay in between. The CDR3 is 13 residues long. From germline, CDR1 is MNHEY and CDR2 SVGAGI. The CDR3 DNA follows: TGTGCCAGCAGCAGAAATTCCTACAATGAGCAGTTCTTC. Translation: CASSRNSYNEQFF.

The CDR3 nucleotides are TGTGCCAGTAGTATAGATCGGGCCAGCTACGAGCAGTACTTC. Protein: CASSIDRASYEQYF. The chain is built from TRBV19 and TRBJ2-7; no reliable D call. The V end lost 0 bases, the J end lost 3 bases, and 9 bases lay between the germline ends. This CDR3 is built from 14 residues. Germline CDR1 and CDR2: LNHDA and SQIVND (reference sequence). The full variable domain, in which reference TRBV19 and TRBJ2-7 provide the parts outside the CDR3, is DGGITQSPKYLFRKEGQNVTLSCEQNLNHDAMYWYRQDPGQGLRLIYYSQIVNDFQKGDIAEGYSVSREKKESFPLTVTSAQKNPTAFYLCASSIDRASYEQYFGPGTRLTVT.